The 15 T cell receptor beta chains reported below all come from one sample, sequenced in a study of T cell repertoires in cytomegalovirus infection. MiXCR, applied by TCRdb to the reads, yields one record per CDR3 protein. The sample gives some 120,000 distinct CDR3 sequences, 10% of which show up once; 31% is in the top ten. Their antigens are not known. Specimen: PBMCs, sequenced either directly or after in vitro stimulation (not recorded which). The receptor source for this set is a human donor in good health (CMV status not recorded). Some clones in this sample may be carry-over from other donors' samples.

This clonotype was detected only a few times. V and J are TRBV27 and TRBJ1-2; D possibly corresponds to TRBD1 (5 bases). CDR3 size: 14 residues. The V gene lost 8 bases and the J gene lost 5 bases, with 18 bases spanning the gap. Germline-derived CDR1 and CDR2 are MNHEY and SMNVEV (reference sequence). The CDR3 protein is CASAKGSRSYGYTF. The CDR3 nucleotides read TGTGCCAGCGCAAAGGGGTCCCGATCGTATGGCTACACCTTC.

This clonotype was recorded at least ten times. Compared with germline, one end of the junction differs, possibly owing to a read error. The chain has TRBV7-7 and TRBJ2-1; no firm D call. CDR1 is SSHAT and CDR2 is FNYEAQ in the germline V gene (reference sequence). CDR3 length equals 13 residues. The CDR3 is CASSPDLYNEQFF. The CDR3 DNA reads as TGTGCTAGCAGCCCCGACTTATACAATGAGCAGTTCTTC.

This clonotype was found a few times. V usage is TRBV11-2 and J usage is TRBJ1-2; D is unresolved. V lost 7 bases and J lost 5, with 14 bases in between. Germline V gives CDR1 SGHAT, CDR2 FQNNGV. The CDR3 contains 13 residues. CDR3 DNA: TGTGCCAGCACCCCAGACGGAGATTATGGCTACACCTTC. Encoded protein: CASTPDGDYGYTF.

The table lists this clonotype with many counts. The chain is built from TRBV4-1 and TRBJ2-6; TRBD2 matches 7 bases. Germline CDR1 is MGHRA and CDR2 is YSYEKL. The CDR3 runs 18 residues. V trimming: 4 bases; J trimming: 1 base; junction bases outside the gene matches: 10. The CDR3 DNA reads as TGCGCCAGCAGCCCAGTTGGGGGGGGAACTTCTGGGGCCAACGTCCTGACTTTC. Translation: CASSPVGGGTSGANVLTF.

This clonotype was observed a handful of times. The rearrangement uses TRBV6-2 or TRBV6-3 and TRBJ2-7; 10 nucleotides agree with TRBD1. After removal of 6 bases from V and 2 bases from J, the junction contained 7 bases not matched to a gene. Germline V gene sequence: CDR1 MNHEY, CDR2 SVGEGT. The CDR3 consists of 15 residues. The CDR3 region is CASSPGTGATYEQYF. CDR3 nucleotide sequence: TGTGCCAGCAGCCCCGGGACAGGGGCAACCTACGAGCAGTACTTC.

Comments on this clonotype: This sequence may be a read error, since a much larger clone differs from it by one base. The V and J genes are TRBV11-2 and TRBJ2-5; 7 bases line up with TRBD2. Germline V lookup: CDR1 SGHAT, CDR2 FQNNGV. CDR3 length: 17 amino acids. The CDR3 is CASSLGDQRGWGETRYF. CDR3 in DNA: TGTGCCAGCAGCTTAGGGGACCAGCGGGGCTGGGGAGAGACCCGGTACTTC.

This clonotype was seen many times. J is TRBJ1-5 and V is TRBV11-2, with no clear D. CDR1 and CDR2 (germline): SGHAT, FQNNGV. CDR3 length equals 15 residues. Between the trimmed V and J ends, which lost 5 bases and 4 bases, there was a span of 15 bases. CDR3 coding DNA: TGTGCCAGCAGCCCCCTGGCAGGAGTAAATCAGCCCCAGCATTTT. This translates into CASSPLAGVNQPQHF.

The V gene is TRBV19, the J gene TRBJ2-1, with D perhaps given as TRBD1 or TRBD2 (5 bases each). Germline values: CDR1 LNHDA, CDR2 SQIVND (reference sequence). Trimming removed 1 base from V and 6 bases from J, with 16 bases in between. The CDR3 is 16 amino acids. The CDR3 nucleotides read TGTGCCAGTAGTATAGTTACCGGGACCAGAACCAATGAGCAGTTCTTC. Protein product: CASSIVTGTRTNEQFF.

This clonotype was observed a handful of times. The rearrangement links TRBV5-1 to TRBJ1-6, with a weak D call TRBD1 (5 bases). V dropped 5 bases and J dropped 5 bases, with 8 bases sitting between them. This CDR3 region has 13 residues. Germline V gene lookup returns CDR1 SGHRS and CDR2 YFSETQ. This chain's CDR3 is CASRKGDNSPLHF. In nucleotides, the CDR3 is TGCGCCAGCAGAAAAGGGGATAATTCACCCCTCCACTTT. Full variable domain (remainder filled in from reference TRBV5-1 and TRBJ1-6): KAGVTQTPRYLIKTRGQQVTLSCSPISGHRSVSWYQQTPGQGLQFLFEYFSETQRNKGNFPGRFSGRQFSNSRSEMNVSTLELGDSALYLCASRKGDNSPLHFGNGTRLTVT.

There are a few counts of this clonotype. The chain recombines TRBV24-1 with TRBJ2-1, with TRBD2 as a possible D gene (6 bases). Germline lookup yields CDR1 KGHDR and CDR2 SFDVKD. CDR3 length: 14 amino acids. The germline V and J ends were trimmed by 3 bases and 8 bases, with 13 bases remaining between them. The CDR3 bases are TGTGCCACCAGTGATAGAGCGGGTGGCGATGAGCAGTTCTTC. Protein product: CATSDRAGGDEQFF.

This clonotype was counted at least ten times. The V gene is TRBV9, the J gene TRBJ2-3; no clear D. The V end was cut by 0 bases, the J end by 1 base, with 6 bases between. Germline-derived CDR1 and CDR2 are SGDLS and YYNGEE. CDR3 length equals 14 residues. The CDR3 bases are TGTGCCAGCAGCGTAGAAATAGGCACAGATACGCAGTATTTT. It translates to CASSVEIGTDTQYF.

This clonotype was detected many times. The chain has TRBV7-6 and TRBJ1-6; a possible D gene is TRBD1 (6 bases). Germline CDR1 reads SGHVS; CDR2 reads FNYEAQ. There are 15 residues in the CDR3. V was clipped by 1 base and J by 7 bases, with 11 bases between them. The CDR3 loop reads CASSLEGQRNSPLHF. The CDR3 DNA reads as TGTGCCAGCAGCTTAGAAGGACAGCGGAATTCACCCCTCCACTTT.

This chain connects TRBV6-2 or TRBV6-3 to TRBJ1-1; 7 bases map to TRBD1. Trimming at V came to 0 bases and at J to 4 bases, leaving 11 bases not matched to a gene. CDR1 is MNHEY and CDR2 is SVGEGT in the germline V gene. The CDR3 length is 17 residues. Written as DNA, the CDR3 is TGTGCCAGCAGTTACTCTAGGGGGCCCCGTTTCGGCACTGAAGCTTTCTTT. The encoded protein is CASSYSRGPRFGTEAFF.

The chain couples TRBV28 to TRBJ2-5, with D maybe TRBD2 (5 bases). The CDR3 sequence is 16 residues long. The V end was cut by 3 bases, the J end by 2 bases, with 16 bases between. The germline V gene has CDR1 MDHEN and CDR2 SYDVKM. The CDR3 DNA follows: TGTGCCAGCAGTTTGTCGGCTAGCCGAAAACAAGAGACCCAGTACTTC. Translating it yields CASSLSASRKQETQYF.

In its sample, this clonotype was seen a few times. The chain carries TRBV20-1 and TRBJ2-1; possible D gene TRBD2, 6 bases. This CDR3 is built from 14 residues. Germline-derived CDR1 and CDR2 are DFQATT and SNEGSKA (reference sequence). Trimming shortened V by 6 bases and J by 5 bases, and 17 bases separated the two germline ends. The CDR3 reads CSATPGTFNNEQFF. The CDR3 nucleotides read TGCAGTGCCACCCCCGGGACTTTTAACAATGAGCAGTTCTTC.